The 20 T cell receptor beta chains presented below share a single source sample, sequenced in a study of shared clonotypes between healthy human individuals. Libraries were prepared by immunoSEQ multiplex PCR; TCRdb keeps only in-frame clonotypes and omits some of them. The sample has over a million clones; 75% to 80% are singletons. The sequenced sample was memory CD4+ T cells from PBMCs. The subset denotes: CD45RA-negative fraction. These receptors were collected from a man between 18 and 35 years old in good health. Some clones in this sample may be carry-over from other donors' samples.

The chain couples TRBV5-1 to TRBJ2-1; 9 nucleotides agree with TRBD2. This CDR3 has 15 residues. CDR1 and CDR2 from the germline V gene are SGHRS and YFSETQ. V dropped 4 bases and J dropped 2; count of bases not matched to a gene: 4. Here the CDR3 reads CASSRSGSTYNEQFF. CDR3 DNA: TGCGCCAGCAGCCGTAGCGGGAGTACCTACAATGAGCAGTTCTTC.

The chain uses TRBV9 and TRBJ2-1, with D perhaps matching TRBD1 or TRBD2 (6 bases each). CDR1 is SGDLS, CDR2 YYNGEE, per germline. Trimming took off 4 bases at V and 2 bases at J, with 13 bases between the two ends. There are 15 residues in the CDR3. The CDR3, as DNA: TGTGCCAGCAGCCTGAGGGGGGAGGCCTACAATGAGCAGTTCTTC. This gives the protein CASSLRGEAYNEQFF.

This clone was observed a handful of times. Other nucleotide sequences in the sample specify the same CDR3. The chain employs TRBV6-5 and TRBJ2-6; 7 bases line up with TRBD1. The CDR3 covers 16 residues. V was clipped by 6 bases and J by 3 bases; unmatched bases: 8. Germline V gene sequence: CDR1 MNHEY, CDR2 SVGAGI. CDR3 residues: CASSYLRGSGANVLTF. The CDR3 DNA sequence: TGTGCCAGCAGCTACCTCAGGGGGAGTGGGGCCAACGTCCTGACTTTC.

This chain joins TRBV10-2 and TRBJ2-1; 8 nucleotides agree with TRBD1. Germline CDR1 reads WSHSY; CDR2 reads SAAADI. V trimming: 8 bases; J trimming: 7 bases; junction bases outside the gene matches: 10. The CDR3 has 14 residues. Here the CDR3 DNA reads TGCGCCAGCGATCGGACAGGGTCGGAGAATGAGCAGTTCTTC. As protein: CASDRTGSENEQFF.

The CDR3 DNA sequence: TGTGCCAGCAGCTTCACAGGGGGCGGTCAGCCCCAGCATTTT. This gives the protein CASSFTGGGQPQHF. The rearrangement uses TRBV7-2 and TRBJ1-5; 9 positions match TRBD1. Trimming took 3 bases from V and 6 from J; bases not matched to a gene: 3. This CDR3 is 14 amino acids long. The germline V gene has CDR1 SGHTA and CDR2 FQGNSA.

The chain links TRBV28 to TRBJ1-1; a weak D match, TRBD1 (5 bases). CDR1 and CDR2 from the germline V gene are MDHEN and SYDVKM. This CDR3 is built from 12 residues. Trimming took 6 bases from V and 3 from J, leaving 8 bases between them. CDR3 nucleotides: TGTGCCAGCAGGGGGCCGGACACTGAAGCTTTCTTT. Amino acid sequence: CASRGPDTEAFF.

This clone was observed a handful of times. V and J are TRBV29-1 and TRBJ2-6; D unresolved. The CDR3 sequence is 16 residues long. Trimming took off 0 bases at V and 0 bases at J, with 9 bases between the two ends. Germline assignment: CDR1 SQVTM and CDR2 ANQGSEA. The CDR3 is CSVEDNTGSGANVLTF. Here the CDR3 DNA reads TGCAGCGTTGAAGATAACACCGGCTCTGGGGCCAACGTCCTGACTTTC.

V and J are TRBV7-6 and TRBJ1-3; tentative D call: TRBD1 (5 bases). The germline V gene has CDR1 SGHVS and CDR2 FNYEAQ. This CDR3 contains 17 residues. V was shortened by 2 bases and J by 0 bases, with 14 bases between the two germline ends. The CDR3 sequence is CASSLLAGPGSGNTIYF. The CDR3 nucleotides are TGTGCCAGCAGCTTATTAGCGGGGCCCGGCTCTGGAAACACCATATATTTT.

V and J are TRBV7-6 and TRBJ2-2, with D possibly matching TRBD2 (6 bases). V gave up 5 bases and J gave up 5 bases, with 15 bases separating them. The germline CDR1 and CDR2 sequences are SGHVS and FNYEAQ. This CDR3 is 15 amino acids long. CDR3 DNA sequence: TGTGCCAGCAGCGCGGGACTCCGCGGGACCGGGGAGCTGTTTTTT. Translating it yields CASSAGLRGTGELFF.

The CDR3 DNA reads TGTGCCAGCAGGACTTATTCTTCAGCCTATGGCTACACCTTC. Translation: CASRTYSSAYGYTF. This chain uses TRBV6-1 with TRBJ1-2; no clear D gene. Trimming removed 6 bases from V and 4 bases from J, with 15 bases in between. Germline lookup yields CDR1 MNHNS and CDR2 SASEGT. CDR3 size: 14 residues.

This sequence joins TRBV15 and TRBJ2-6, with a possible D match to TRBD1 (5 bases). The length of the CDR3 is 16 residues. CDR1 and CDR2 from the germline V gene are LNHNV and YYDKDF (reference sequence). Trimming cost V 1 base and J 2 bases, with 9 bases left between them. Written as DNA, the CDR3 is TGTGCCACCAGCAGAGGCGCAGGGACTGGGGCCAACGTCCTGACTTTC. Translated: CATSRGAGTGANVLTF.

The rearrangement joins TRBV4-1 to TRBJ1-2; 8 nucleotides align to TRBD1. Germline V CDR1 and CDR2: MGHRA, YSYEKL. The CDR3 is made up of 14 amino acids. J gave up 9 bases and V 4 bases, and 10 bases lay outside the gene matches. Here the CDR3 DNA reads TGCGCCAGCAGCCCTCAGACAGGGGATTTTCGCTACACCTTC. This sequence encodes CASSPQTGDFRYTF.

CDR3 residues: CASSLGGSLDEQFF. For the CDR3, the DNA is TGTGCCAGCAGCTTAGGCGGGAGTTTGGATGAGCAGTTCTTC. J is TRBJ2-1 and V is TRBV11-3, with 7 bases fitting TRBD2. CDR1 is SGHNT, CDR2 YENEEA, per germline. The CDR3 has 14 residues. V trimming: 1 base; J trimming: 8 bases; junction bases outside the gene matches: 5.

The rearrangement links TRBV7-2 to TRBJ2-1; 12 bases line up with TRBD2. CDR1 is SGHTA and CDR2 is FQGNSA in the germline V gene. CDR3 length: 16 residues. J was trimmed by 2 bases and V by 6 bases; bases with no gene match: 5. CDR3 in DNA: TGTGCCAGCAGGCCGACTAGCGGGAGACCCTACAATGAGCAGTTCTTC. Translating it yields CASRPTSGRPYNEQFF.

The chain is built from TRBV28 and TRBJ2-7; 11 nucleotides agree with TRBD2. The CDR3 sequence is 17 residues long. Germline CDR1 MDHEN, CDR2 SYDVKM. J gave up 4 bases and V 8 bases, and 16 bases lay outside the gene matches. In DNA form, the CDR3 reads TGTGCCAGCCTTCCCCTGACCGTACCTAGCGGGAGGTACGAGCAGTACTTC. Its protein is CASLPLTVPSGRYEQYF.

This clone was picked up a small number of times. The V gene is TRBV14, the J gene TRBJ1-3; no definite D call. Germline V gene data show CDR1 as SGHDN and CDR2 as FVKESK. The V end lost 2 bases, the J end lost 7 bases, and 6 bases lay between the germline ends. The CDR3 is 12 residues long. CDR3 nucleotide sequence: TGTGCCAGCAGCCAAAACGGCAACACCATATATTTT. Translation gives CASSQNGNTIYF. The whole variable domain, filled in from reference TRBV14 and TRBJ1-3, reads EAGVTQFPSHSVIEKGQTVTLRCDPISGHDNLYWYRRVMGKEIKFLLHFVKESKQDESGMPNNRFLAERTGGTYSTLKVQPAELEDSGVYFCASSQNGNTIYFGEGSWLTVV.

J is TRBJ2-7 and V is TRBV11-1; 10 bases are shared with TRBD1. Germline CDR1 and CDR2: SGHAT and FQDESV (reference sequence). CDR3 length: 14 residues. J gave up 5 bases and V 5 bases, and 6 bases lay outside the gene matches. CDR3 nucleotides: TGTGCCAGCAGCCAGACAGGGGGCGGGGACGAGCAGTACTTC. Translated: CASSQTGGGDEQYF.

The sample holds many counts of this clone. The V gene is TRBV11-2, the J gene TRBJ2-7, with 9 bases aligning to TRBD2. V shed 3 bases and J 1 base; nucleotides not matched to a gene: 4. This CDR3 is built from 15 residues. Per the germline V gene, CDR1 is SGHAT and CDR2 is FQNNGV. The CDR3 region is CASSLMAGGSYEQYF. Here the CDR3 DNA reads TGTGCCAGCAGCTTGATGGCGGGAGGGTCCTACGAGCAGTACTTC.

The chain uses TRBV9 and TRBJ1-2, with 7 positions matching TRBD1. Germline V gives CDR1 SGDLS, CDR2 YYNGEE. The CDR3 is made up of 13 amino acids. Trimming at V came to 3 bases and at J to 3 bases, leaving 2 bases not matched to a gene. The CDR3 sequence: CASSGDSYYGYTF. CDR3 DNA sequence: TGTGCCAGCAGCGGGGACAGCTACTATGGCTACACCTTC.

The chain combines TRBV10-3 with TRBJ2-2; the match to TRBD2 covers 9 bases. This CDR3 region has 14 residues. Germline trimming cut 7 bases from V and 1 base from J; bases unmatched to any gene: 1. Germline-derived CDR1 and CDR2 are ENHRY and SYGVKD. The CDR3 nucleotides are TGTGCCATCACGACTAGCGGGAACACCGGGGAGCTGTTTTTT. Its protein is CAITTSGNTGELFF.